The text below deals with one TCR beta chain. The target of this receptor is not known. No much larger clonotype is one base removed from it; base qualities were not supplied. TCRbeta CDR3 regions were amplified from genomic DNA by means of the immunoSEQ Assay, a bias-controlled multiplex PCR. The study's own analysis went as follows. The number of nucleated cells in each sample was estimated by amplification of reference gene primers within the assay. To quantify the absolute abundance of each unique TCRbeta CDR3 rearrangement, sequence reads were collapsed and filtered. For each sample, productive Simpson clonality was calculated by taking the square root of Simpson's diversity index across productive rearrangements. TCRdb stores this immuneACCESS table with in-frame sequences only. Part of the clones is absent; in the studies checked, under half of the shortfall reflects unresolved V genes, and no reason is known for the rest. From that table come the V and J calls and clone size; the DNA was used to work out D and trimming. The table for this sample lists a few hundred thousand clones; approximately 89% of them were counted only once. Of the sample, 10% is held by the ten largest clones.

One collaborating source in Seattle enrolled patients during active infection and followed them longitudinally through the course of disease. Whole blood was collected in K2EDTA tubes by collaborating institutions according to the institutions' own protocols. For TCRbeta analysis, collaborator samples were shipped as frozen whole blood, as isolated PBMCs, or as DNA extracted from either sample type. These data come from a study of blood T cell repertoires in COVID-19 (TCRdb year 2020). Regarding the study in general: Samples from collaborators originated in the United States, Italy and Spain and spanned both the acute and convalescent phases of COVID-19. The prospective study material was composed of cDNA or gDNA derived from T cells, B-cell-depleted T cells, or PBMCs. Subjects who had been exposed to COVID-19, were actively infected with it, or had recovered from it provided the deeply sampled blood TCRbeta repertoires that made up the dataset. The repertoires were made available in a free public database intended to serve as a resource for research on the immune response to SARS-CoV-2. Samples came from the ongoing ImmuneRACE study (first 160 participants) plus 1,254 subjects from 6 global collaborators. A de-identified subject ID, COVID-19 status, age in years and sex were almost always included in the sample metadata. Where available, HLA class I and class II types were obtained from metadata supplied by the sample provider rather than from assay-based typing. Broad study findings and their caveats: Clinical and demographic metadata were provided uncurated, with the amount varying by source and participant.

The CDR3 holds 16 amino acids from the cysteine to the phenylalanine. Only the CDR3 portion is preserved as DNA: 48 bases, with reading frame beginning at the first base. Here V drops 1 base and J drops 0 bases, and the junction holds 6 bases not matched to any gene. CDR1 and CDR2 are drawn from the germline V gene: SNHLY, FYNNEI. Sequencing was done on a sample of peripheral blood. The V and J genes are TRBV2 and TRBJ2-7; a stretch of 7 junction bases matches TRBD2. The clonotype originates from a woman aged 25 to 39 with COVID-19, enrolled during active disease. The DNA sequence follows: TGTGCCAGCAGTGAAGAGGTAGCGGGTTTCTCCTACGAGCAGTACTTC. Translated, it reads CASSEEVAGFSYEQYF.